A selection of T cell receptor beta chains follows, all from one sample in a study of shared clonotypes between healthy human individuals. Repertoires were generated with immunoSEQ multiplex PCR, while TCRdb's copy carries only in-frame clones and drops some. The profile covers some 2.1 million clones, with roughly 94% appearing a single time and 0.1% to 0.15% taken by the ten largest. The source material was naive CD4+ T cells sorted from blood. The receptors here all came from a man between 18 and 35 years old in good health. Each CDR3 is given with its conserved first and last residue. D genes are given only for firm matches. Size tells how often a clone was seen (once, few, many) or the class of an expanded clone, and some rows leave it out.

TRBJ2-3,.,TRBV10-1,.,TGCGCCAGCAGTGAGGCGGGACAGTACACAGATACGCAGTATTTT,CASSEAGQYTDTQYF
TRBJ1-2,.,TRBV7-9,once,TGTGCCAGCAGCTTAGCCCCGTTGGGGGATGGCTACACCTTC,CASSLAPLGDGYTF
TRBJ2-3,TRBD2,TRBV6-1,.,TGTGCCAGCAGTCTCCGCGGGGGGACAGATACGCAGTATTTT,CASSLRGGTDTQYF
TRBJ1-6,TRBD1,TRBV27,.,TGTGCCAGCACCTTAATGGGAGGGACAGGGGGTTATAATTCACCCCTCCACTTT,CASTLMGGTGGYNSPLHF
TRBJ1-3,.,TRBV2,.,TGTGCCAGCAGCGCTACAAGAGTCTCTGGAAACACCATATATTTT,CASSATRVSGNTIYF
TRBJ2-7,TRBD2,TRBV4-1,.,TGCGCCAGCAGCCAACCCGCTAGCGGGATTTACGAGCAGTACTTC,CASSQPASGIYEQYF
TRBJ1-3,.,TRBV28,.,TGTGCCAGCAGTTTAATGGTAGCAGCTGGAAACACCATATATTTT,CASSLMVAAGNTIYF
TRBJ1-6,TRBD1,TRBV19,.,TGTGCCAGTAGCGTCCAGGGGGCAGATAATTCACCCCTCCACTTT,CASSVQGADNSPLHF
TRBJ2-2,.,TRBV6-6,.,TGTGCCAGCAGCCGAGGACAGTTAAACACCGGGGAGCTGTTTTTT,CASSRGQLNTGELFF
TRBJ2-1,.,TRBV14,.,TGTGCCAGCAGCCAAGGGACAGCCTACAATGAGCAGTTCTTC,CASSQGTAYNEQFF
TRBJ1-2,.,TRBV27,once,TGTGCCAGCAGTTTAAGTGGTGTGTGGGGCTACACCTTC,CASSLSGVWGYTF
TRBJ2-5,.,TRBV27,few,TGTGCCAGCAGGGGGGACACCTGGTACCAAGAGACCCAGTACTTC,CASRGDTWYQETQYF
TRBJ2-2,.,TRBV7-8,.,TGTGCCAGCAGCTCCCCGACTACTAACACCGGGGAGCTGTTTTTT,CASSSPTTNTGELFF
TRBJ2-2,TRBD1,TRBV7-7,.,TGTGCTAGCAGCCGCGCCGGGACAGGGGGCATAATGAGCACCGGGGAGCTGTTTTTT,CASSRAGTGGIMSTGELFF
TRBJ1-5,.,TRBV28,.,TGTGCCACCTTAGGAGGGAATAGCAATCAGCCCCAGCATTTT,CATLGGNSNQPQHF
TRBJ2-5,.,TRBV6-5,.,TGTGCCAGCAGTTGGGGTAGCGGAGAGACCCAGTACTTC,CASSWGSGETQYF
TRBJ1-2,.,TRBV2,.,TGTGCCAGCCCAGATACCTATGGCTACACCTTC,CASPDTYGYTF
TRBJ2-1,.,TRBV11-2,.,TGTGCCAGCAGCTTAGAAGGACGGGGGCCCGGGGATGAGCAGTTCTTC,CASSLEGRGPGDEQFF
TRBJ2-7,.,TRBV10-2,.,TGCGCCAGCAGTGAAAGGGGGACCCTTCAGTACTTC,CASSERGTLQYF
TRBJ2-7,.,TRBV6-1,.,TGTGCCAGCAGTTTCGGCCGAGGAGAGAGCTACGAGCAGTACTTC,CASSFGRGESYEQYF
TRBJ2-7,TRBD1,TRBV9,.,TGTGCCAGCAGCACCTCAGGGGGCAGTTTCCTCTACGAGCAGTACTTC,CASSTSGGSFLYEQYF
TRBJ1-2,.,TRBV10-1,many,TGCGCCAGCAGTCCGACGACAGAGCAAAACTATGGCTACACCTTC,CASSPTTEQNYGYTF
TRBJ1-6,.,TRBV5-1,.,TGCGCCAGCAGCTTGGCCGGGGGGTACAACAATTCACCCCTCCACTTT,CASSLAGGYNNSPLHF
TRBJ2-7,TRBD2,TRBV6-5,.,TGTGCCAGCAGTTCCATTAAGCGGGACCGCTCCTACGAGCAGTACTTC,CASSSIKRDRSYEQYF
TRBJ2-2,.,TRBV10-1,.,TGCGCCAGCAGTCCTACCGTTGGGTTTCCGACTACCACCGGGGAGCTGTTTTTT,CASSPTVGFPTTTGELFF
TRBJ1-5,.,TRBV7-2,.,TGTGCCAGCAGCTTAGACAGAAATCAGCCCCAGCATTTT,CASSLDRNQPQHF
TRBJ1-3,TRBD1,TRBV28,.,TGTGCCAGCAGCCACAGGGGGTTAACTGGAAACACCATATATTTT,CASSHRGLTGNTIYF
TRBJ1-6,.,TRBV21-1,.,TGTGCCAGCAGCAAAGGGGGGTCGGAATCACCCCTCCACTTT,CASSKGGSESPLHF
TRBJ2-1,.,TRBV4-1,.,TGCGCCAGCAGCCGGGGGAGCTCCTACAATGAGCAGTTCTTC,CASSRGSSYNEQFF
TRBJ1-4,.,TRBV7-9,.,TGTGCCAGCAGCTCGGGCCACCCAGGGGAAAAACTGTTTTTT,CASSSGHPGEKLFF
TRBJ2-5,TRBD1,TRBV18,.,TGTGCCAGCTCACCAACGGACAGGCAAGAGACCCAGTACTTC,CASSPTDRQETQYF
TRBJ1-4,TRBD1,TRBV5-4,.,TGTGCCAGCAGTCTTACAGGGGAAATTGGCGAAAAACTGTTTTTT,CASSLTGEIGEKLFF
TRBJ2-4,TRBD2,TRBV10-2,once,TGCGCCAGTTCGACTAGCAGTAACATTCAGTACTTC,CASSTSSNIQYF
TRBJ1-4,.,TRBV11-2,.,TGTGCCAGCAGCTTAGGCTGGCAGCCTGATGAAAAACTGTTTTTT,CASSLGWQPDEKLFF
TRBJ1-1,.,TRBV2,.,TGTGCCAGCGGAATCATCACTGAAGCTTTCTTT,CASGIITEAFF
TRBJ2-2,TRBD2,TRBV5-1,.,TGCGCCAGCAGCTTGTTACTAGCGCCAACCGGGGAGCTGTTTTTT,CASSLLLAPTGELFF
TRBJ2-7,.,TRBV6-7,.,TGTGCCAGCAGCCCGTCTTCTGGGAGGTACGAGCAGTACTTC,CASSPSSGRYEQYF
TRBJ1-3,.,TRBV9,few,TGTGCCAGCAGCGTAGTAGGGGACACCATATATTTT,CASSVVGDTIYF
TRBJ1-2,.,TRBV18,.,TGTGCCAGCTCACCTTCGAGTGTCGGGGAACTTAACTATGGCTACACCTTC,CASSPSSVGELNYGYTF
TRBJ2-7,.,TRBV7-2,.,TGTGCCAGCAGCTTTGGGGGGGCGAAATACGAGCAGTACTTC,CASSFGGAKYEQYF
TRBJ2-1,TRBD2,TRBV7-9,once,TGTGCCAGCAGCTTAAGGGGGACTAGCCAAATACTCAATGAGCAGTTCTTC,CASSLRGTSQILNEQFF
TRBJ2-7,TRBD2,TRBV9,.,TGTGCCAGCAGCGTTAGTAGCGGGAGCTCCTACGAGCAGTACTTC,CASSVSSGSSYEQYF
TRBJ2-3,.,TRBV5-1,.,TGCGCCAGCAGCTTGACCCCAGATACGCAGTATTTT,CASSLTPDTQYF
TRBJ1-6,.,TRBV18,.,TGTGCCAGCTCACCAAGCGGAGGCAGCAATTCACCCCTCCACTTT,CASSPSGGSNSPLHF
TRBJ1-1,.,TRBV19,once,TGTGCCAGTACCCGACAGTTTCAAGCTTTCTTT,CASTRQFQAFF
TRBJ1-2,.,TRBV5-4,.,TGTGCCAGCAGCCTTACAGGCAGGGGCTACACCTTC,CASSLTGRGYTF
TRBJ2-2,.,TRBV6-5,.,TGTGCCAGCAGTTATGGCCCCGAGACCGGGGAGCTGTTTTTT,CASSYGPETGELFF
TRBJ2-1,.,TRBV19,.,TGTGCCAGTAGTATAGATCGGACTCAGCAGTTCTTC,CASSIDRTQQFF
TRBJ1-4,.,TRBV7-9,.,TGTGCCAGCAGCTTAGCAGGGGTTTGGGAAAAACTGTTTTTT,CASSLAGVWEKLFF
TRBJ2-5,.,TRBV5-1,.,TGCGCCAGCAGCTTGCGGGCGGGGGCCGAGACCCAGTACTTC,CASSLRAGAETQYF